Listed below are T cell receptor beta chains from one sample, sequenced in a study of shared clonotypes between healthy human individuals. The repertoire was sequenced with immunoSEQ multiplex PCR; TCRdb's copy has only in-frame clones and lacks some. The data hold millions of clones, with less than 95% observed a single time. The sample taken for sequencing was naive CD8+ T cells sorted from blood. The source is a man between 18 and 35 years old in good health. Both conserved end residues are part of each CDR3. D genes are given only for firm matches. Clone sizes are given selectively: once, few, many, or a class where the clone is expanded.

V	J	D	size	DNA	CDR3
TRBV10-2	TRBJ2-1	TRBD2	NA	TGCGCCAGCATTCGAGCGGGAGGCTACAATGAGCAGTTCTTC	CASIRAGGYNEQFF
TRBV6-5	TRBJ1-2	TRBD1	NA	TGTGCCAGCAGTCCCTCGACAGGGATCGACAATGGCTACACCTTC	CASSPSTGIDNGYTF
TRBV10-1	TRBJ2-7	TRBD2	NA	TGCGCCAGCAGTGAGTCCCTAGCGGGAGGCGTTTACGAGCAGTACTTC	CASSESLAGGVYEQYF
TRBV27	TRBJ2-7	NA	NA	TGTGCCAGCTCCCACCCCGGATTGGAGCAGTACTTC	CASSHPGLEQYF
TRBV30	TRBJ2-7	TRBD1	few	TGTGCCTGGAGGGGACAGGGCTCCTACGAGCAGTACTTC	CAWRGQGSYEQYF
TRBV6-5	TRBJ1-1	NA	NA	TGTGCCAGCAGTTACTCCTTAAGGGAGCGAGCTTTCTTT	CASSYSLRERAFF
TRBV9	TRBJ1-1	NA	once	TGTGCCAGCAGCCCAAAGACGGACCCGAACACTGAAGCTTTCTTT	CASSPKTDPNTEAFF
TRBV6-5	TRBJ2-7	TRBD1	NA	TGTGCCAGCAGACCTGGACAGGGAAACGAGCAGTACTTC	CASRPGQGNEQYF
TRBV5-6	TRBJ2-3	TRBD2	NA	TGTGCCAGCAGCTACGAGGGAGGGCCAACAGATACGCAGTATTTT	CASSYEGGPTDTQYF
TRBV29-1	TRBJ2-7	TRBD1	NA	TGCAGCGTTGTTCCGACAGGGCTAGTCGAGCAGTACTTC	CSVVPTGLVEQYF
TRBV7-9	TRBJ1-2	NA	NA	TGTGCCAGCAGCTTAACCCTCGTTGGTGGGCAGAACTATGGCTACACCTTC	CASSLTLVGGQNYGYTF
TRBV10-2	TRBJ2-5	TRBD2	NA	TGCGCCACCATAGCGGGGGGGCTTCTAGAGACCCAGTACTTC	CATIAGGLLETQYF
TRBV5-4	TRBJ2-2	NA	NA	TGTGCCAGCAGCTTGTTGGGTTTCGGGGTCACCGGGGAGCTGTTTTTT	CASSLLGFGVTGELFF
TRBV28	TRBJ1-2	TRBD1	NA	TGTGCCAGCAGTTTTAAGGGGGCAGATGGGTATGGCTACACCTTC	CASSFKGADGYGYTF
TRBV28	TRBJ2-1	NA	once	TGTGCCAGCAGTTTATTAACTCGGGGCCTCGGGGACAATGAGCAGTTCTTC	CASSLLTRGLGDNEQFF
TRBV5-1	TRBJ1-5	NA	NA	TGCGCCAGCAGCCCAGGGACCGCGGGTCAGCCCCAGCATTTT	CASSPGTAGQPQHF
TRBV6-6	TRBJ2-1	NA	NA	TGTGCCAGCAATAGTTACAATGAGCAGTTCTTC	CASNSYNEQFF
TRBV7-9	TRBJ2-7	NA	NA	TGTGCCAGCAGCCCGACCAATTACAGGGTAGGAGGCGAGCAGTACTTC	CASSPTNYRVGGEQYF
TRBV27	TRBJ2-7	NA	NA	TGTGCCAGCAGTTTATATCCCAACGGGGCTTACGAGCAGTACTTC	CASSLYPNGAYEQYF
TRBV27	TRBJ2-1	NA	NA	TGTGCCAGCAGTTCGTGGGGTAGCGATGAGCAGTTCTTC	CASSSWGSDEQFF
TRBV9	TRBJ2-2	NA	once	TGTGCCAGCAGCGTAGGAATAACCGGGGAGCTGTTTTTT	CASSVGITGELFF
TRBV11-1	TRBJ2-3	NA	NA	TGTGCCAGCAGCTTGAGGGACGACGGATTGGATACGCAGTATTTT	CASSLRDDGLDTQYF
TRBV5-4	TRBJ2-2	NA	NA	TGTGCCAGCAGCTTGGAGGCCCTCACCGGGGAGCTGTTTTTT	CASSLEALTGELFF
TRBV7-6	TRBJ2-7	NA	once	TGTGCCAGCAGCCCCCGCGGCTCCTACGAGCAGTACTTC	CASSPRGSYEQYF
TRBV29-1	TRBJ1-2	NA	NA	TGCAGCGTTCTCCTCCAGGGAGCTAACTATGGCTACACCTTC	CSVLLQGANYGYTF
TRBV6-6	TRBJ2-7	TRBD1	NA	TGTGCCAGCAGTGCCGGGACAGGGCACTACGAGCAGTACTTC	CASSAGTGHYEQYF
TRBV27	TRBJ2-2	NA	once	TGTGCCAGCAGTTTAGTAGGCGGGGCGACCGGGGAGCTGTTTTTT	CASSLVGGATGELFF
TRBV5-4	TRBJ1-3	NA	once	TGTGCCAGCAGCGTGGGGCCTAGCTCTGGAAACACCATATATTTT	CASSVGPSSGNTIYF
TRBV7-9	TRBJ2-3	NA	once	TGTGCCAGCAGCTTGGATGGGGGCACAGATACGCAGTATTTT	CASSLDGGTDTQYF
TRBV6-5	TRBJ2-1	NA	NA	TGTGCCAGCAGATCCTCGGTAGCCTACAATGAGCAGTTCTTC	CASRSSVAYNEQFF
TRBV10-3	TRBJ2-2	TRBD2	NA	TGTGCCATCAGTGAGACGACTAGCGGAGACACCGGGGAGCTGTTTTTT	CAISETTSGDTGELFF